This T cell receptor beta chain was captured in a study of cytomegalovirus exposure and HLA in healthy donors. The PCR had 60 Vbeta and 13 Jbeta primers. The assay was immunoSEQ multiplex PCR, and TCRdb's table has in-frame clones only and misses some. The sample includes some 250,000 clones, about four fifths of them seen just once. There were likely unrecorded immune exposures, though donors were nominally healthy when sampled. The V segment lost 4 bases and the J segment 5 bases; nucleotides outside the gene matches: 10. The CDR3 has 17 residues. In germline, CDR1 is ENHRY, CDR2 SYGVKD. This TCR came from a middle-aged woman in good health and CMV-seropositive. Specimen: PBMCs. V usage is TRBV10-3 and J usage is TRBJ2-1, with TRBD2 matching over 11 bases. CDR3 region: CAISAPTGLAANNEQFF. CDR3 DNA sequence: TGTGCCATCAGTGCCCCTACGGGACTAGCGGCAAACAATGAGCAGTTCTTC.